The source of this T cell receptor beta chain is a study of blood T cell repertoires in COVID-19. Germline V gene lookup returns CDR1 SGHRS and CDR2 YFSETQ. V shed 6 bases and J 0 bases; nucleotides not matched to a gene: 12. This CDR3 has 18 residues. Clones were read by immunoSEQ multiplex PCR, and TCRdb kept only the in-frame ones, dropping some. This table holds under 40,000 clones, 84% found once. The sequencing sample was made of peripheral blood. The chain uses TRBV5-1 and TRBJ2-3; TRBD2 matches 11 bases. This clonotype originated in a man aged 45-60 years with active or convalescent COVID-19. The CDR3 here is CASKRGTSGAPSTDTQYF. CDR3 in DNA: TGCGCCAGCAAACGAGGGACTAGCGGAGCTCCTAGCACAGATACGCAGTATTTT.